A single count supports the clone carrying this TCR beta chain. The data derive from a study of blood T cell repertoires in COVID-19. Measured with immunoSEQ multiplex PCR; TCRdb has only the in-frame clones, and not every one. This sample has a few hundred thousand clones, with 82% found just once. The specimen sequenced was peripheral blood. This clonotype was sampled from a woman over 75 with acute or convalescent COVID-19.

The CDR3 sequence is CASSPTQDREQFF. The DNA of the CDR3 is TGTGCCAGCAGTCCCACCCAGGACAGGGAGCAGTTCTTC. The rearrangement uses TRBV12-3 or TRBV12-4 and TRBJ2-1, with TRBD1 matching 7 bases. This CDR3 has 13 residues. V lost 5 bases and J lost 10; bases outside the gene matches: 8.